This T cell receptor (beta chain) was found in a study of T cell repertoires in cytomegalovirus infection. Study-wide background: A matching HLA type, together with CMV infection, was signaled by public TCR beta signatures.

Note on this clonotype: Its antigen is as yet unknown.

TCRdb re-analysed the reads in MiXCR, keeping a single row per CDR3 protein. The data contain about 24,000 distinct CDR3 sequences, more than 20% of them singletons. CDR3 length: 17 residues. Looked up from germline, CDR1 is MNHNY and CDR2 is SVGAGI (reference sequence). The ends were cut back, 3 bases at V and 0 bases at J, with 12 bases in the middle. This clonotype was obtained from a human donor in good health (CMV status not recorded). Some clones in this sample may be carry-over from other donors' samples. V gene TRBV6-6 combines with J gene TRBJ2-6; possibly TRBD1 for D (5 bases). The material was CD8+ T cells from cultured PBMCs, obtained from culture after CMV antigen stimulation. CDR3 in amino acids: CASSYGRVNSGANVLTF. In DNA, the CDR3 is TGTGCCAGCAGTTATGGCAGGGTGAACTCTGGGGCCAACGTCCTGACTTTC.